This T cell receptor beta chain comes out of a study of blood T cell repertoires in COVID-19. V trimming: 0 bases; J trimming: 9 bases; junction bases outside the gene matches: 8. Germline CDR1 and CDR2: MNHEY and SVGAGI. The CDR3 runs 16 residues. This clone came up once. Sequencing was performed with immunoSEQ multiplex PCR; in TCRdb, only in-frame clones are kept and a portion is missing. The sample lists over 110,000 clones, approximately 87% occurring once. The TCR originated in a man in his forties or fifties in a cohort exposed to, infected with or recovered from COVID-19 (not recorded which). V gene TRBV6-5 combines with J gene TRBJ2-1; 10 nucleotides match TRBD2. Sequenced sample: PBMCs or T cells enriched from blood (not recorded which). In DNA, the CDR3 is TGTGCCAGCAGTTACTCGGCTAGCGGGGGCTGGGTTGAGCAGTTCTTC. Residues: CASSYSASGGWVEQFF.